This T cell receptor beta chain was identified in a study of cytomegalovirus exposure and HLA in healthy donors. Broader study findings: Apart from CMV serostatus, no immune exposure information was available. Previous analysis showed most TCR beta V segments were productive about 87% or about 30% of the time. HLA restriction was apparent for most CMV-associated TCR beta chains in a later analysis.

Use of 60 Vbeta and 13 Jbeta primers characterized the PCR. Sequenced by immunoSEQ multiplex PCR; TCRdb stores in-frame clones only, minus some. The sample has over 150,000 clones; roughly 85% are singletons. This cohort consisted of healthy bone marrow donors. Looked up from germline, CDR1 is SNHLY and CDR2 is FYNNEI. This CDR3 has 17 amino acids. Deletions cut 6 bases from V and 0 bases from J, with 21 bases between. Points on this clone: Its antigen is unknown.

The sequencing sample was made of PBMCs. V usage is TRBV2 and J usage is TRBJ2-7, with D possibly TRBD2 on 6 matching bases. The sequence derives from a man aged 35-49 years in good health and CMV-seronegative. Here the CDR3 reads CASRPSGGFLSSYEQYF. The DNA of the CDR3 is TGTGCCAGCAGGCCCAGCGGAGGGTTTCTTTCCTCCTACGAGCAGTACTTC. Full variable domain (outside the CDR3, taken from reference TRBV2 and TRBJ2-7): EPEVTQTPSHQVTQMGQEVILRCVPISNHLYFYWYRQILGQKVEFLVSFYNNEISEKSEIFDDQFSVERPDGSNFTLKIRSTKLEDSAMYFCASRPSGGFLSSYEQYFGPGTRLTVT.